Included here is one T cell receptor (beta chain) sequence, with context. Its matching antigen is unknown. TCRdb's copy holds only in-frame clones and misses some; the assay was immunoSEQ multiplex PCR. The sample yields approximately 2.5 million clones, approximately 94% seen once. Trimming cost V 4 bases and J 10 bases; bases outside gene matches: 15. The CDR3 is 15 residues long. The germline gives CDR1 SGHNT, CDR2 YYREEE (reference sequence). The data belong to a study of shared clonotypes between healthy human individuals. Study-wide points: A handful of donors showed sharing of about 4.7% of naive CD4 clonotypes.

The authors divided CD4+ cells into CD45RA+ naive and CD45RA-negative memory subsets. The rearrangement joins TRBV5-4 to TRBJ2-7; 9 bases line up with TRBD1. Sequencing input: naive CD4+ T cells sorted from blood. The subset was: CD45RA+ positively selected. The TCR sequence derives from a man aged 18 to 30 in good health. The CDR3 region has the DNA TGTGCCAGCAGCCTGGATCCGGGACAGGGCGCTTATCAGTACTTC. The encoded protein is CASSLDPGQGAYQYF.